The TCR beta chain under discussion was sequenced for a study of blood T cells in healthy people across ages. The study's findings and limits: The recorded TCR beta diversity per million T cells decreased in a roughly linear manner with age. Both higher diversity and more naive CD4+ cells marked long-lived donors when set against aged donors.

Trimming shortened V by 3 bases and J by 0 bases, and 6 bases separated the two germline ends. The CDR3 spans 14 residues. In this sample, this clonotype turned up many times. Antigen: not known. A J-beta primer mix and a sample-barcoded 5' primer were used in a second PCR of about 7 to 12 cycles. TCRdb re-derived calls from the 5' RACE reads in MiXCR, one entry per CDR3 protein. The profile shows about 810,000 distinct CDR3 sequences, around 34% of them singletons. The receptor was isolated from a man younger than 35 in good health. The sample was blood. This sequence joins TRBV12-3 or TRBV12-4 and TRBJ2-1; no clear D. The CDR3 DNA reads as TGTGCCAGCAGTTTTGAGAGCTCCTACAATGAGCAGTTCTTC. Its translation is CASSFESSYNEQFF.